This T cell receptor (beta chain) stems from a study of T cells in Graves' hyperthyroidism and ophthalmopathy (dated by TCRdb to about 2019). Background on the whole study: Peripheral blood was collected at initial diagnosis, before any treatment. TCR V-J signatures able to tell the groups apart were searched for in a discovery cohort of some 97 patients, of whom over 40 had Graves' ophthalmopathy and about 55 had stable Graves' hyperthyroidism. Whether ophthalmopathy could be predicted prospectively was tested in an independent validation cohort made up of 18 to 20 hyperthyroidism patients plus 17 patients who later progressed to ophthalmopathy. The 100 discovery patients were randomly split 7:3 into training and test sets. Thyroid tissue and blood T-cell repertoires from about 6 Graves' hyperthyroidism patients were also compared in the study. After blood sampling, hyperthyroidism patients were treated with methimazole at a starting dose of 30 mg daily, and ophthalmopathy patients were treated with high-dose intravenous methylprednisolone. The paper describes TCR Vbeta CDR3 sequencing of around 140 peripheral blood samples, made up of fewer than 50 ophthalmopathy patients, approximately 76 hyperthyroidism patients and about 17 progressor patients.

Moderately to severely active disease, a Clinical Activity Score of at least 3, a NOSPECS grade of at least 4, and a duration under 3 months were present in ophthalmopathy patients. Exclusion was applied to patients with uncontrolled infections, other autoimmune diseases, pregnancy or lactation. Clinical symptoms, serum thyroxine and TRAb, thyroid ultrasound, and orbital computed tomography formed the basis for the diagnoses. PBMCs were separated from 10 ml of fresh peripheral blood using Ficoll-Paque density gradient centrifugation. Total RNA was extracted using Trizol reagent, and RNA quality was assessed on an Agilent 2100 Bioanalyzer. The paper as a whole reports these results and caveats: Most expanded thyroid clonotypes (frequency above 0.001) were also found in blood, which suggests that blood repertoires may mirror thyroid immune responses. In validation, the model predicted progression to ophthalmopathy with approximately 71% sensitivity and roughly 72% specificity, a median of 6.5 months before onset. No statistical method was used to fix the sample size in advance, and group allocation was not hidden from the investigators. A model built on a 13 V-J signature distinguished ophthalmopathy from stable hyperthyroidism, reaching about 88% sensitivity and about 81% specificity in cross-validation and 80%/75% in testing.

TCR beta CDR3 regions were amplified from RNA transcripts. The TCR CDR3 was subjected to a first round of RT-PCR using the HTBI primer set and the Qiagen OneStep RT-PCR kit. The libraries were constructed in a second round of multiplex PCR and then size-selected and purified. The libraries were sequenced on an Illumina HiSeq2000 using paired-end 100 bp reads. Processing in the source paper ran as follows. SOAPnuke was used to process the raw data, with reads discarded if the reads contained adapters or uncalled bases, had a mean Phred below 15, or lacked an exact constant-primer or identifier match. COPE v1.2.5 was used to merge high-quality paired reads, and clonotypes were defined as unique nucleotide sequences. Clonotypes were aligned to IMGT TRBV, TRBD and TRBJ reference segments using MiTCR v1.1. The analysis was restricted to V-J combinations with a frequency above 0.0001, which together covered 99.2% of the repertoires. The TCS score was defined as F50 (clonal expansion) divided by E x V (chaos), with BLOSUM62-based TCRdist calculated between CDR3 peptides within each V-J. Welch's t-statistics and random forest reduced 514 V-J features to 10 to 15, which were used in a naive Bayes classifier (R e1071). TCRdb redid the processing of the public reads, applying fastp at Q25 and MiXCR, and retained in-frame beta chains. Rows are unified per CDR3 protein, each entry keeping the most common DNA and genes. The V and J calls come from TCRdb's annotation, not from the publication. In all, the sample holds almost 350,000 distinct CDR3 sequences, and roughly 18% of those were seen once. The ten top clones hold around a sixth of the sample.

Notes on this clonotype: No antigen is known for it. Qualities for individual bases were not recorded, and no much larger clone is one base off.

Source material: blood. This sequence was found in a woman between 40 and 50 years old with Graves' ophthalmopathy.

The DNA reads as follows: TGCGCCAGCAGCCAGACAGGGTTGCACGAGCAGTACTTC. This gives the protein CASSQTGLHEQYF. This sequence uses TRBV4-1 and TRBJ2-7, with 7 middle bases fitting TRBD1. From the germline V gene, CDR1 is MGHRA and CDR2 is YSYEKL. Trimmed from V: 3 bases; trimmed from J: 5 bases; junction bases lacking a gene match: 4. Including cysteine and phenylalanine, the CDR3 has 13 amino acids. The sequence is cut down to CDR3 DNA, 39 bases in frame from base 1.